This T cell receptor beta chain was identified in a study of cytomegalovirus exposure and HLA in healthy donors. Germline-derived CDR1 and CDR2 are SEHNR and FQNEAQ (reference sequence). V was clipped by 2 bases and J by 2 bases, with 9 bases between them. The CDR3 spans 14 residues. PCR employed 60 Vbeta and 13 Jbeta primers. Clones were read by immunoSEQ multiplex PCR, and TCRdb kept only the in-frame ones, dropping some. The sample comprises 60,000 to 70,000 clones, around three quarters of which are singletons, and around 7.8% rests with the top ten. The TCR was taken from a young man in good health and CMV-seropositive. The sample comprised PBMCs. The chain carries TRBV7-9 and TRBJ1-1; perhaps TRBD1 as D (5 bases). The chain's CDR3 is CASSLQGSNTEAFF. In DNA form, the CDR3 reads TGTGCCAGCAGCTTACAGGGAAGCAACACTGAAGCTTTCTTT.